These T cell receptor beta chains were read from a single sample in a study of T cells in Graves' hyperthyroidism and ophthalmopathy. TCRdb reprocessed the multiplex PCR reads via MiXCR and lists one record per CDR3 protein. The sample yields 470,000 or so distinct CDR3 sequences, less than 25% seen once. Sequencing was done on a sample of blood. The receptors come from a young man with Graves' hyperthyroidism. Both conserved end residues are trimmed from each CDR3.

v_gene	CDR3aa
TRBV12-3/TRBV12-4	ASSKEQGLNTEAF
TRBV28	ASSSLSTSGTHEQY
TRBV19	ARPPGRGPQHQH
TRBV20-1	SARTETYEQY
TRBV12-3/TRBV12-4	ASSTGQGAGSNQPQH
TRBV7-2	ASSPYRGSTEAF
TRBV28	ASSPQTGRLYEQY
TRBV12-3/TRBV12-4	ASSLMSRGDQPQH
TRBV6-5	ASSLQGATEAF
TRBV12-3/TRBV12-4	ASSLEVGEETEY
TRBV28	ASSWGGVVNTEAF
TRBV10-2	ASSEAAYEQY
TRBV20-1	SARDPSGVQETQY
TRBV5-6	ASSSSWVRQETQY
TRBV5-1	ASSPGTAATYEQY
TRBV19	ASRVLFSNQPQH
TRBV12-5	ASGWDSLYEQY
TRBV10-1	ASSPSGDSWELF
TRBV20-1	SATDRVLSYEQY
TRBV29-1	SVDTWGEGNTEAF
TRBV28	ASSPSENTEAF
TRBV28	ASSLRVGDVSGNTIY
TRBV9	ASSALAGGHAGELF
TRBV5-1	ASSRPTGGNQPQH
TRBV13	ASSAPGQGPYEQY
TRBV7-2	ASTRRASYQETQY
TRBV19	ASTRTGLLNQPQH
TRBV5-1	ASRLRPTYEQY
TRBV30	AWSVAGNQPQH
TRBV28	ASRGTGLSYEQY
TRBV9	ASSVAAGDRGGYT
TRBV6-5	ASSYSFDSEAF
TRBV30	ACRPLNTEAF
TRBV6-5	ASGIQGGISYEQY
TRBV7-9	ASTPGGVTYEQY
TRBV6-2/TRBV6-3	ASSQLGQGVYEQY
TRBV30	AWSVLIDTQY
TRBV6-5	ASSYRAQGNEQY
TRBV30	AWSVSGGGYEQY
TRBV12-3/TRBV12-4	ASSTGQGYGYT
TRBV12-3/TRBV12-4	ASMGGLDYGYT
TRBV5-5	ASSSPGVGADETQY
TRBV29-1	SVDRRTGIQETQY
TRBV5-1	ASSLAVGGAGNIQY
TRBV5-1	ASSLIGTGTEAF
TRBV3-1	ASSQDWAGPYGYT
TRBV30	AWRGTTTQGYT
TRBV6-1	ASREGPREAF
TRBV6-5	ASSYMAGVAYEQY